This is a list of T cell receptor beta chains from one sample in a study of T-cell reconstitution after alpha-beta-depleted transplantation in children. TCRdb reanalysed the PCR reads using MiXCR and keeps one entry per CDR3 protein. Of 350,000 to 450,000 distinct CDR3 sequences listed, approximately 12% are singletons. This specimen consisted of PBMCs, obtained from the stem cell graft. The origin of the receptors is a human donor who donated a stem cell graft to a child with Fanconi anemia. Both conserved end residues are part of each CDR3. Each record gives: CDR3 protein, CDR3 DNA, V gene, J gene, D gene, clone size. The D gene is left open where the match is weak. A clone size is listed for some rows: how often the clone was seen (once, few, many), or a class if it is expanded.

CSASSGQGDQPQHF	TGCAGTGCTAGTTCGGGCCAAGGGGATCAGCCCCAGCATTTT	TRBV20-1	TRBJ1-5	-	-
CASTQSWATEQYF	TGTGCCAGCACACAATCTTGGGCGACCGAGCAGTACTTC	TRBV12-3/TRBV12-4	TRBJ2-7	-	many
CSATTRETQYF	TGCAGTGCTACGACTCGGGAGACCCAGTACTTC	TRBV20-1	TRBJ2-5	-	few
CRGLGGGTAGYTF	TGCAGGGGATTGGGCGGGGGTACCGCCGGCTACACCTTC	TRBV20-1	TRBJ1-2	-	-
CASSSRAGVTGELFF	TGCGCCAGCAGCTCACGGGCAGGGGTCACCGGGGAGCTGTTTTTT	TRBV5-1	TRBJ2-2	-	many
CASSQMNRDQPQHF	TGTGCCAGCAGCCAAATGAACAGGGATCAGCCCCAGCATTTT	TRBV2	TRBJ1-5	-	few
CASSSTGGNTEAFF	TGCGCCAGCAGCTCCACAGGGGGGAACACTGAAGCTTTCTTT	TRBV5-1	TRBJ1-1	TRBD1	many
CASSPLGGLGTDTQYF	TGTGCCAGCTCACCACTCGGGGGCCTCGGGACAGATACGCAGTATTTT	TRBV18	TRBJ2-3	-	many
CASSLEAAQGDGANVLTF	TGTGCCAGCAGCTTAGAAGCGGCTCAGGGGGACGGGGCCAACGTCCTGACTTTC	TRBV7-8	TRBJ2-6	TRBD1	many
CASSEGVGNSGNTIYF	TGTGCCAGCAGTGAAGGCGTTGGCAACTCTGGAAACACCATATATTTT	TRBV6-1	TRBJ1-3	-	many
CASTPAGNNEQFF	TGCGCCAGCACCCCGGCAGGGAACAATGAGCAGTTCTTC	TRBV5-1	TRBJ2-1	-	few
CASSYGTGGDTEAFF	TGTGCCAGCAGTTATGGGACAGGGGGGGACACTGAAGCTTTCTTT	TRBV6-2/TRBV6-3	TRBJ1-1	TRBD1	-
CSVEIGNEQSF	TGCAGCGTTGAAATCGGCAATGAGCAGTCCTTC	TRBV29-1	TRBJ2-1	-	many
CASSQDGISARKQYF	TGTGCCAGCAGCCAAGACGGCATCTCCGCTCGTAAGCAGTATTTT	TRBV3-1	TRBJ2-3	-	few
CSAVVSGGLEQYF	TGCAGTGCGGTTGTTAGCGGGGGTTTGGAGCAGTACTTC	TRBV20-1	TRBJ2-7	TRBD2	many
CASSFRGGGRSAPDTQYF	TGTGCCAGCAGCTTCCGTGGGGGGGGGCGATCAGCTCCAGATACGCAGTATTTT	TRBV9	TRBJ2-3	-	-
CASRGQGNEKLFF	TGTGCCAGCAGGGGACAGGGGAATGAAAAACTGTTTTTT	TRBV28	TRBJ1-4	TRBD1	-
CASSPTGIAEAFF	TGTGCCAGCAGCCCAACAGGGATCGCTGAAGCTTTCTTT	TRBV27	TRBJ1-1	-	many
CASKKLEGQGGYGYTF	TGTGCCAGCAAGAAATTAGAGGGACAGGGAGGCTATGGCTACACCTTC	TRBV2	TRBJ1-2	TRBD1	few
CASSAAGLAGYEQYF	TGTGCCAGCAGCGCAGCGGGACTAGCGGGCTACGAGCAGTACTTC	TRBV3-1	TRBJ2-7	TRBD2	-
CASSPHGEDGYTF	TGTGCCAGCAGCCCTCACGGGGAGGATGGCTACACCTTC	TRBV9	TRBJ1-2	-	few
CASSLYQGYDYGYTF	TGTGCCAGCAGCTTGTATCAGGGGTATGACTATGGCTACACCTTC	TRBV5-6	TRBJ1-2	-	few
CASSSAGGSYNEQFF	TGTGCCAGCAGTTCAGCGGGGGGCTCCTACAATGAGCAGTTCTTC	TRBV27	TRBJ2-1	TRBD2	many
CASSLILRLSIQYF	TGTGCCAGCAGCTTAATCCTTCGATTATCCATTCAGTACTTC	TRBV7-2	TRBJ2-4	-	-
CSARPDGRTEAFF	TGCAGTGCTAGGCCGGATGGGAGGACTGAAGCTTTCTTT	TRBV20-1	TRBJ1-1	-	many
CASSFITGGTEAFF	TGTGCCAGCAGCTTCATAACAGGGGGAACTGAAGCTTTCTTT	TRBV5-4	TRBJ1-1	TRBD1	-
CASSGGDVQETQYF	TGTGCCAGCAGCGGTGGGGACGTCCAAGAGACCCAGTACTTC	TRBV7-9	TRBJ2-5	-	-
CASSYRDREGDTQYF	TGTGCCAGCAGCTACCGGGACAGGGAGGGTGATACGCAGTATTTT	TRBV7-9	TRBJ2-3	TRBD1	-
CASTLDRAGGYTF	TGTGCCAGCACCCTCGACAGGGCTGGCGGCTACACCTTC	TRBV12-3/TRBV12-4	TRBJ1-2	TRBD1	few
CASSLRLGGKLFF	TGTGCCAGCAGCCTTCGACTTGGGGGGAAACTGTTTTTT	TRBV7-9	TRBJ1-4	-	few
CSAKQGSGTNEKLFF	TGCAGTGCAAAACAGGGTTCTGGAACTAATGAAAAACTGTTTTTT	TRBV20-1	TRBJ1-4	-	few
CASWAALNTEAFF	TGTGCCAGCTGGGCAGCCCTGAACACTGAAGCTTTCTTT	TRBV12-3/TRBV12-4	TRBJ1-1	-	-
CATSRDGISNQPQHF	TGTGCCACCAGCAGAGACGGTATTAGCAATCAGCCCCAGCATTTT	TRBV15	TRBJ1-5	-	many
CASSPSEGLLSDTQYF	TGCGCCAGCAGCCCCTCCGAGGGATTACTTTCAGATACGCAGTATTTT	TRBV4-3	TRBJ2-3	-	many
CASSKRGRGSYNEQFF	TGTGCCAGCAGCAAAAGAGGGCGGGGCTCCTACAATGAGCAGTTCTTC	TRBV28	TRBJ2-1	-	many
CASSLALSSYNEQFF	TGTGCCAGCAGCTTGGCTCTTAGCTCCTACAATGAGCAGTTCTTC	TRBV7-9	TRBJ2-1	-	many
CASSLSIRGTINEQFF	TGTGCCAGCAGTTTATCGATCCGGGGCACCATCAATGAGCAGTTCTTC	TRBV27	TRBJ2-1	-	-
CASSLGPVGTEAFF	TGTGCCAGCAGTTTAGGACCCGTTGGGACTGAAGCTTTCTTT	TRBV28	TRBJ1-1	-	-
CASSWGAPANYGYTF	TGTGCCAGCAGTTGGGGGGCTCCGGCTAACTATGGCTACACCTTC	TRBV12-3/TRBV12-4	TRBJ1-2	-	few
CASRPIGLHQPQHF	TGTGCCAGCAGACCTATTGGACTTCATCAGCCCCAGCATTTT	TRBV6-2/TRBV6-3	TRBJ1-5	-	few
CAWNPWGRGADTQYF	TGTGCCTGGAACCCGTGGGGTCGGGGCGCAGATACGCAGTATTTT	TRBV30	TRBJ2-3	-	-
CASSDPRAGGNVLTF	TGTGCCAGCAGTGATCCCAGGGCCGGTGGCAACGTCCTGACTTTC	TRBV25-1	TRBJ2-6	-	few
CASSETGTGGFGVETQYF	TGCGCCAGCAGCGAAACCGGGACAGGGGGATTCGGAGTAGAGACGCAGTATTTT	TRBV5-1	TRBJ2-3	TRBD1	-
CASSANPGTLFGQFF	TGTGCCAGCAGCGCTAATCCCGGGACACTTTTTGGGCAGTTCTTC	TRBV7-2	TRBJ2-1	-	many
CASGLALTGDRYGYTF	TGTGCTAGTGGTTTGGCCTTGACAGGGGATCGATATGGCTACACCTTC	TRBV12-5	TRBJ1-2	TRBD1	many
CASSIQGRPQHF	TGTGCCAGTAGTATACAGGGTAGGCCCCAGCATTTT	TRBV19	TRBJ1-5	-	few
CASSSGQPGAKNIQYF	TGTGCCAGCAGCTCGGGACAGCCGGGGGCCAAAAACATTCAGTACTTC	TRBV2	TRBJ2-4	TRBD1	many
CASSLGLGLGETQYF	TGTGCCAGCAGCTTAGGGTTGGGGCTGGGAGAGACCCAGTACTTC	TRBV7-2	TRBJ2-5	-	-